The 13 T cell receptor beta chains listed next were all sequenced from one sample in a study of T cell responses to AZD1222 COVID-19 vaccine. Produced via immunoSEQ multiplex PCR; TCRdb's table is partial and in-frame only. In the table there are roughly 44,000 clones, approximately 83% of which are singletons. Source: peripheral blood, taken on day 0 of AZD1222 vaccination. All receptors come from an adult in good health.

J is TRBJ2-7 and V is TRBV5-1, with 8 nucleotides matching TRBD1. Unmatched junction bases numbered 4, after V lost 5 bases and J lost 3 bases. CDR1 is SGHRS, CDR2 YFSETQ, per germline. The CDR3 extends over 13 amino acids. CDR3 nucleotide sequence: TGCGCCAGCAGTCCGACAGGGGTCTACGAGCAGTACTTC. Protein: CASSPTGVYEQYF.

The CDR3 sequence is CASSYTNEQFF. CDR3 nucleotide sequence: TGTGCCAGCAGTTACACTAATGAGCAGTTCTTC. The V call is TRBV6-6, the J call TRBJ2-1; D unresolved. The V end lost 2 bases, the J end lost 7 bases, and 3 bases lay between the germline ends. Per germline, CDR1 MNHNY and CDR2 SVGAGI (reference sequence). CDR3 length: 11 residues.

The rearrangement joins TRBV6-2 or TRBV6-3 to TRBJ2-7, with D possibly TRBD2 on 5 matching bases. CDR3 length: 14 amino acids. CDR1 is MNHEY and CDR2 is SVGEGT in the germline V gene. Trimming left V 4 bases short and J 0 bases short, with 10 bases between. Written as DNA, the CDR3 is TGTGCCAGCAGTTTCCCGGGGAGCTCCTACGAGCAGTACTTC. This encodes CASSFPGSSYEQYF.

The chain is built from TRBV4-3 and TRBJ1-2, with D tentatively TRBD1 (6 bases). Germline V gene lookup returns CDR1 LGHNA and CDR2 YSLEER. Trimming pared 0 bases from V and 0 bases from J, leaving 11 bases between. This CDR3 is 16 amino acids long. CDR3 sequence (DNA): TGCGCCAGCAGCCAAGATTGGACAGAGTCTAACTATGGCTACACCTTC. It specifies CASSQDWTESNYGYTF.

The gene calls are TRBV2 and TRBJ1-5, with a possible D match to TRBD1 (5 bases). The V and J ends lost 7 bases and 0 bases respectively, with 13 bases between them. The germline V gene encodes CDR1 SNHLY and CDR2 FYNNEI. The CDR3 length is 15 residues. DNA of the CDR3: TGTGCCAGCAAGGCGACAGCGGATAGCAATCAGCCCCAGCATTTT. It codes for CASKATADSNQPQHF.

The V gene is TRBV5-6, the J gene TRBJ2-3; 11 bases map to TRBD2. V shed 1 base, J shed 6 bases, and the junction held 4 bases outside the gene matches. The V gene's germline CDR1 is SGHDT and CDR2 YYEEEE. This CDR3 contains 15 residues. Here the CDR3 reads CASSLPSGGSDTQYF. CDR3 DNA sequence: TGTGCCAGCAGCTTGCCTAGCGGGGGGTCCGATACGCAGTATTTT.

The gene calls are TRBV28 and TRBJ1-5, with D hard to call. Trimming took off 5 bases at V and 6 bases at J, with 8 bases between the two ends. The CDR3 consists of 12 residues. The germline V gene encodes CDR1 MDHEN and CDR2 SYDVKM. CDR3 residues: CASSIKAQPQHF. DNA of the CDR3: TGTGCCAGCAGTATCAAGGCTCAGCCCCAGCATTTT. Full variable domain (missing parts from reference TRBV28 and TRBJ1-5): DVKVTQSSRYLVKRTGEKVFLECVQDMDHENMFWYRQDPGLGLRLIYFSYDVKMKEKGDIPEGYSVSREKKERFSLILESASTNQTSMYLCASSIKAQPQHFGDGTRLSIL.

This chain connects TRBV7-9 to TRBJ2-3, with D possibly TRBD1 on 5 matching bases. This CDR3 comprises 14 residues. The V end lost 1 base, the J end lost 2 bases, and 7 bases lay between the germline ends. From germline, CDR1 is SEHNR and CDR2 FQNEAQ (reference sequence). DNA of the CDR3: TGTGCCAGCAGCTTAGGGGGCTACACAGATACGCAGTATTTT. Amino acid sequence: CASSLGGYTDTQYF.

The chain combines TRBV20-1 with TRBJ2-3, with TRBD2 matching over 8 bases. J gave up 2 bases and V 3 bases, and 10 bases lay outside the gene matches. The CDR3 has 16 amino acids. CDR1 is DFQATT and CDR2 is SNEGSKA in the germline V gene (reference sequence). The CDR3 spells CSASQGAGASTDTQYF. CDR3 nucleotides: TGCAGTGCTAGTCAGGGAGCGGGGGCCTCCACAGATACGCAGTATTTT.

The rearrangement uses TRBV6-5 and TRBJ1-1; D uncertain. V dropped 7 bases and J dropped 1 base, with 13 bases sitting between them. CDR3 size: 14 residues. Germline loops: CDR1 MNHEY, CDR2 SVGAGI. CDR3 residues: CASTAGIPNTEAFF. The CDR3 DNA reads TGTGCCAGCACCGCGGGGATACCGAACACTGAAGCTTTCTTT.

The chain recombines TRBV5-1 with TRBJ1-2; 12 bases line up with TRBD1. The V segment lost 3 bases and the J segment 8 bases; nucleotides outside the gene matches: 11. This CDR3 region has 16 residues. Germline CDR1 reads SGHRS; CDR2 reads YFSETQ. For the CDR3, the DNA is TGCGCCAGCAGCTATTCCGGGACAGGGGGCCACGAGGGCTACACCTTC. Amino acids: CASSYSGTGGHEGYTF.

This clone was seen only once. The chain joins TRBV5-1 to TRBJ1-5; D is unresolved. CDR1 is SGHRS, CDR2 YFSETQ, per germline. The CDR3 extends over 16 amino acids. Between the trimmed V and J ends, which lost 0 bases and 2 bases, there was a span of 12 bases. The CDR3 region is CASSLDAVRGNQPQHF. The CDR3, as DNA: TGCGCCAGCAGCTTGGATGCCGTGCGGGGCAATCAGCCCCAGCATTTT.

The V and J genes are TRBV27 and TRBJ2-3; TRBD2 matches 8 bases. Losses at the gene ends were 5 bases for V and 3 bases for J; bases not matched to a gene: 13. CDR1 and CDR2 (germline): MNHEY, SMNVEV (reference sequence). The length of the CDR3 is 17 residues. CDR3 bases: TGTGCCAGCAGTACAAACCTCCCTGCGGGGGGTACAGATACGCAGTATTTT. This codes for CASSTNLPAGGTDTQYF.